These 15 T cell receptor beta chains were sequenced from one sample in a study of blood T cell repertoires in COVID-19. Measured with immunoSEQ multiplex PCR; TCRdb has only the in-frame clones, and not every one. The table lists fewer than 9,500 clones, approximately 86% of them singletons, with 6.9% in the top ten. Source material: peripheral blood. The receptors derive from a woman aged 45-65 years with active or convalescent COVID-19.

The rearrangement joins TRBV30 to TRBJ1-2; D is uncertain. Germline V gene lookup returns CDR1 GTSNPN and CDR2 SVGIG (reference sequence). CDR3 size: 13 residues. The V end was cut by 2 bases, the J end by 6 bases, with 13 bases between. CDR3 sequence: CAWSLGLGHGYTF. As DNA, the CDR3 is TGTGCCTGGAGTTTAGGACTAGGCCATGGCTACACCTTC. The whole variable domain, filled in from reference TRBV30 and TRBJ1-2, reads SQTIHQWPATLVQPVGSPLSLECTVEGTSNPNLYWYRQAAGRGLQLLFYSVGIGQISSEVPQNLSASRPQDRQFILSSKKLLLSDSGFYLCAWSLGLGHGYTFGSGTRLTVV.

The chain uses TRBV12-3 or TRBV12-4 and TRBJ1-2; TRBD1 might be the D (5 bases). V lost 6 bases to trimming and J lost 4 bases, with 12 bases between them. CDR3 length equals 13 residues. CDR3 sequence (DNA): TGTGCCAGCAGCGCTGGGACTCCCTATGGCTACACCTTC. It specifies CASSAGTPYGYTF.

The chain couples TRBV6-2 or TRBV6-3 to TRBJ2-5; weak D call: TRBD1 (5 bases). Germline assignment: CDR1 MNHEY and CDR2 SVGEGT. The CDR3 is 14 amino acids. Between the trimmed V and J ends, which lost 3 bases and 1 base, there was a span of 9 bases. CDR3 region: CASSYTGIQETQYF. Here the CDR3 DNA reads TGTGCCAGCAGTTATACAGGCATCCAAGAGACCCAGTACTTC.

Here the CDR3 reads CASSQAGTGGNEQYF. The CDR3 DNA follows: TGCGCCAGCAGCCAAGCCGGGACAGGGGGGAACGAGCAGTACTTC. The chain combines TRBV4-3 with TRBJ2-7; 11 nucleotides match TRBD1. Germline CDR1 is LGHNA and CDR2 is YSLEER. V gave up 1 base and J gave up 5 bases; unmatched junction bases: 4. The CDR3 is made up of 15 amino acids.

The chain recombines TRBV15 with TRBJ2-5; TRBD2 agrees at 8 bases. V gave up 4 bases and J gave up 0 bases; unmatched junction bases: 16. Per germline, CDR1 LNHNV and CDR2 YYDKDF (reference sequence). CDR3 size: 19 residues. CDR3 sequence: CATSTRGSGGSSYQETQYF. The DNA for the CDR3 is TGTGCCACCAGCACCCGGGGATCGGGAGGGAGCTCGTACCAAGAGACCCAGTACTTC.

V gene TRBV14 combines with J gene TRBJ1-2; D is ambiguous. The germline V and J ends were trimmed by 5 bases and 2 bases, with 6 bases remaining between them. The CDR3 runs to 12 residues. CDR1 SGHDN and CDR2 FVKESK come from the germline V gene. This chain's CDR3 is CASSVQNYGYTF. The CDR3 DNA sequence: TGTGCCAGCAGCGTACAGAACTATGGCTACACCTTC. The variable domain in full, completed from reference TRBV14 and TRBJ1-2, reads EAGVTQFPSHSVIEKGQTVTLRCDPISGHDNLYWYRRVMGKEIKFLLHFVKESKQDESGMPNNRFLAERTGGTYSTLKVQPAELEDSGVYFCASSVQNYGYTFGSGTRLTVV.

This clone is a singleton in its sample. The J gene is TRBJ2-7, the V gene TRBV7-6; D call uncertain. V was shortened by 5 bases and J by 1 base, with 18 bases between the two germline ends. The CDR3 has 16 amino acids. Looked up from germline, CDR1 is SGHVS and CDR2 is FNYEAQ. DNA for the CDR3: TGTGCCAGCAGCCCCCTGGCAGATGCGACTTCCTACGAGCAGTACTTC. Its protein is CASSPLADATSYEQYF. The entire variable domain, with the rest obtained from reference TRBV7-6 and TRBJ2-7, is as follows: GAGVSQSPRYKVTKRGQDVALRCDPISGHVSLYWYRQALGQGPEFLTYFNYEAQQDKSGLPNDRFSAERPEGSISTLTIQRTEQRDSAMYRCASSPLADATSYEQYFGPGTRLTVT.

The V and J genes are TRBV7-2 and TRBJ2-1; 9 bases are a match to TRBD2. Looked up from germline, CDR1 is SGHTA and CDR2 is FQGNSA. CDR3 length: 16 residues. After removal of 0 bases from V and 8 bases from J, the junction contained 8 bases not matched to a gene. This CDR3 reads CASSLASGGGDYEQFF. The DNA for the CDR3 is TGTGCCAGCAGCTTAGCGAGTGGCGGGGGGGACTATGAGCAGTTCTTC.

The chain employs TRBV7-6 and TRBJ1-1; 9 positions match TRBD1. CDR1 is SGHVS, CDR2 FNYEAQ, per germline. The CDR3 totals 16 residues. The V segment lost 5 bases and the J segment 0 bases; nucleotides outside the gene matches: 7. CDR3 bases: TGTGCCAGCAGCGCACAGGGGGCTGGCATGAACACTGAAGCTTTCTTT. Translation gives CASSAQGAGMNTEAFF.

The rearrangement links TRBV4-1 to TRBJ2-5, with D possibly TRBD2 on 7 matching bases. Per the germline V gene, CDR1 is MGHRA and CDR2 is YSYEKL. The V end lost 4 bases, the J end lost 0 bases, and 18 bases lay between the germline ends. This CDR3 contains 17 residues. CDR3 sequence reads: CASSLHPPGGNQETQYF. The CDR3 coding sequence is TGCGCCAGCAGCCTCCACCCACCGGGGGGCAACCAAGAGACCCAGTACTTC.

This chain uses TRBV19 with TRBJ2-3, with D possibly matching TRBD2 (6 bases). In germline, CDR1 is LNHDA, CDR2 SQIVND (reference sequence). Deletions cut 5 bases from V and 0 bases from J, with 15 bases between. The CDR3 runs to 16 residues. CDR3 protein: CASSANGRGSTDTQYF. CDR3 DNA: TGTGCCAGTAGTGCAAACGGGAGAGGGAGCACAGATACGCAGTATTTT.

The rearrangement links TRBV5-1 to TRBJ2-3; the match to TRBD2 covers 8 bases. The CDR3 is 16 amino acids. V shed 0 bases, J shed 2 bases, and the junction held 5 bases outside the gene matches. Germline CDR1 reads SGHRS; CDR2 reads YFSETQ. The CDR3 protein is CASSLGTGGATDTQYF. CDR3 DNA sequence: TGCGCCAGCAGCTTGGGAACGGGAGGGGCCACAGATACGCAGTATTTT.

Only one count was recorded for this clone. The CDR3 bases are TGTGCCAGCAGTGCCGGACAGCCCTACGAGCAGTACTTC. Translated, it gives CASSAGQPYEQYF. This chain connects TRBV12-3 or TRBV12-4 to TRBJ2-7; TRBD1 is a possible D gene (6 bases). Trimming left V 5 bases short and J 2 bases short, with 10 bases between. The CDR3 spans 13 residues.

V gene TRBV28 combines with J gene TRBJ1-1; TRBD1 is a possible D gene (6 bases). This CDR3 comprises 15 residues. Germline CDR1 reads MDHEN; CDR2 reads SYDVKM. V was pared by 5 bases and J by 1 base, with 14 bases between. The CDR3 DNA sequence: TGTGCCAGCAGTACTACAGGGCATGGGAACACTGAAGCTTTCTTT. Protein: CASSTTGHGNTEAFF.

The chain links TRBV11-2 to TRBJ2-7, with 9 positions matching TRBD2. CDR1 and CDR2 from the germline V gene are SGHAT and FQNNGV. V shed 1 base and J 2 bases; nucleotides not matched to a gene: 9. CDR3 size: 17 residues. This CDR3 is CASSLVVSSGRTYEQYF. The DNA of the CDR3 is TGTGCCAGCAGCTTAGTGGTTAGTAGCGGGAGAACCTACGAGCAGTACTTC.